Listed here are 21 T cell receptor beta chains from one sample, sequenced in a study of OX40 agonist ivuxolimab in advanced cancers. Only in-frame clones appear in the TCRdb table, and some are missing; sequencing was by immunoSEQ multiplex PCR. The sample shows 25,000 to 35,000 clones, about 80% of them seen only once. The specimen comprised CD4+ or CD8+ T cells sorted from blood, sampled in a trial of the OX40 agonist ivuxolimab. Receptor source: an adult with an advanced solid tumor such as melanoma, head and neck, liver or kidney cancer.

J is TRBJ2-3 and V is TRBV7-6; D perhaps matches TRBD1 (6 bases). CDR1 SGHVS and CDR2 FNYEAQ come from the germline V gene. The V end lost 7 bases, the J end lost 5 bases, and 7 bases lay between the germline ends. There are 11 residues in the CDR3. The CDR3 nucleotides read TGTGCCAGCACCAGGGGAGATACGCAGTATTTT. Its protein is CASTRGDTQYF.

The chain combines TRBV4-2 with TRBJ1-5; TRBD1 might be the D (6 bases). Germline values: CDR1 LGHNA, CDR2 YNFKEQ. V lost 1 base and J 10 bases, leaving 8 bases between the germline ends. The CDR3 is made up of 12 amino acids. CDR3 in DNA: TGTGCCAGCAGCCAAGTACAGGGACCCCAGCATTTT. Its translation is CASSQVQGPQHF.

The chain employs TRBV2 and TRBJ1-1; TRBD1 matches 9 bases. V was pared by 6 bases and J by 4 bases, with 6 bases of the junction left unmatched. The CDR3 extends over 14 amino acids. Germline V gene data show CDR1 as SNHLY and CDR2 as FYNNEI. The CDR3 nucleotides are TGTGCCAGCAGGAAACAGGGGGCTCGCACTGAAGCTTTCTTT. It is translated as CASRKQGARTEAFF.

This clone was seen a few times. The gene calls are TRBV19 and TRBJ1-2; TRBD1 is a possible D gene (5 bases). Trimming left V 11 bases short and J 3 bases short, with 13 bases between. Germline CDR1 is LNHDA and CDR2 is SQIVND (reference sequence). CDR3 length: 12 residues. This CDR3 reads CASSRGDYGYTF. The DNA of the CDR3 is TGTGCCTCCTCCCGGGGCGACTATGGCTACACCTTC.

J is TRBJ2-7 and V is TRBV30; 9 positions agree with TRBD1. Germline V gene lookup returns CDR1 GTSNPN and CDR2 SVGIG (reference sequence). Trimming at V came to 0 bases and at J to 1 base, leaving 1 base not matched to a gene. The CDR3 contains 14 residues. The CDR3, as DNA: TGTGCCTGGAGTGTAGGGACAGGGTCCTACGAGCAGTACTTC. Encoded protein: CAWSVGTGSYEQYF.

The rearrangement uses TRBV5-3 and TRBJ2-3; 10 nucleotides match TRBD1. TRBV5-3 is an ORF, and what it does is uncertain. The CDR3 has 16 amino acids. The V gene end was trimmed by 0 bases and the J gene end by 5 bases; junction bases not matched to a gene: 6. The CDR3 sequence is CARSLGGTGEEDTQYF. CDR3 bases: TGTGCCAGAAGCTTGGGTGGGACAGGGGAGGAAGATACGCAGTATTTT.

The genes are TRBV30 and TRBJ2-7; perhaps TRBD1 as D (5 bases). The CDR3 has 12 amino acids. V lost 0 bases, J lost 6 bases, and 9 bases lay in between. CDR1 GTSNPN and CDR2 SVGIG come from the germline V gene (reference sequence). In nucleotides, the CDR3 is TGTGCCTGGAGTGTAAGGGGCCGCGAGCAGTACTTC. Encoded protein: CAWSVRGREQYF.

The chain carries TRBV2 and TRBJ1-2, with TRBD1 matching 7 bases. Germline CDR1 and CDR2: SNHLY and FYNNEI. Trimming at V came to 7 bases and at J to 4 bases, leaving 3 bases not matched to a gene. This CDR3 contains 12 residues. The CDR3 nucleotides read TGTGCCAGCACCGGGGACAGCTATGGCTACACCTTC. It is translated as CASTGDSYGYTF.

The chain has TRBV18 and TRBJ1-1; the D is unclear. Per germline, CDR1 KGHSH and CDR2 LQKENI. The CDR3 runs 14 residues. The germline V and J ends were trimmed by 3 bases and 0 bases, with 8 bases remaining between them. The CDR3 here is CASSPQTVNTEAFF. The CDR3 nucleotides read TGTGCCAGCTCACCGCAAACGGTGAACACTGAAGCTTTCTTT.

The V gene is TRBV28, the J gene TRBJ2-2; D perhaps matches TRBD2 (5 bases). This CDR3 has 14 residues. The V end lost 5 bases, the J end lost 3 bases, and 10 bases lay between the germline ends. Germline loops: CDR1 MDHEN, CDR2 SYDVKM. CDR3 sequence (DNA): TGTGCCAGCAGTCAACCGGAGGACACCGGGGAGCTGTTTTTT. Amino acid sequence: CASSQPEDTGELFF.

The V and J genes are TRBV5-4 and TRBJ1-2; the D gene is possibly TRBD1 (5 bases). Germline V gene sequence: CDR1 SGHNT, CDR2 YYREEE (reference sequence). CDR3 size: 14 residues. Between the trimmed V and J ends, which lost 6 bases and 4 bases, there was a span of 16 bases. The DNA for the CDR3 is TGTGCCAGCACTAATGGGGGGTCCTTCTATGGCTACACCTTC. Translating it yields CASTNGGSFYGYTF.

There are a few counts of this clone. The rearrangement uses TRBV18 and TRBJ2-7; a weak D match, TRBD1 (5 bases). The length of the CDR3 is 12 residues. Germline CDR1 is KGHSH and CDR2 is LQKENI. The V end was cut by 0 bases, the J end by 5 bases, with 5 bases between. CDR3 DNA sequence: TGTGCCAGCTCACCACCAGGGGACGAGCAGTACTTC. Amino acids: CASSPPGDEQYF.

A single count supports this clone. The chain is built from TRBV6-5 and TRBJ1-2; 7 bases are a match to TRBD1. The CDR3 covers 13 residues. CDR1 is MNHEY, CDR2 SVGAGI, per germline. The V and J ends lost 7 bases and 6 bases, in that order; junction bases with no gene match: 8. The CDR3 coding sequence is TGTGCCAGCATACGGCAGGGGGGGCATGGCTACACCTTC. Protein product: CASIRQGGHGYTF.

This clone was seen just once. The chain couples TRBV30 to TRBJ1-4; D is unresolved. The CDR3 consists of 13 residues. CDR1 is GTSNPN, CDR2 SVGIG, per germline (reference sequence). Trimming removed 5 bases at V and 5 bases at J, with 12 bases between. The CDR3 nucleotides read TGTGCCTGGGCTCGCTCGATCAATGAAAAACTGTTTTTT. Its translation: CAWARSINEKLFF.

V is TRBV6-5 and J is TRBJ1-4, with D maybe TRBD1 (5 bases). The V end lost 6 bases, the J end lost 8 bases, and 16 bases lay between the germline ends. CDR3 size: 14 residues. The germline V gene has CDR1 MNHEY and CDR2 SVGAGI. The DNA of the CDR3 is TGTGCCAGCAGACACTTAGCAGGGAACGAAAAACTGTTTTTT. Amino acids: CASRHLAGNEKLFF.

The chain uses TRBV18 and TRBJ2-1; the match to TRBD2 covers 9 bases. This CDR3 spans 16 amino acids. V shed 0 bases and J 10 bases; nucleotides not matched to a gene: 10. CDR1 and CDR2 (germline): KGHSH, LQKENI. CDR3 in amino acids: CASSPPIGGGALEQFF. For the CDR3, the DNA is TGTGCCAGCTCACCACCTATTGGCGGGGGGGCTTTGGAGCAGTTCTTC.

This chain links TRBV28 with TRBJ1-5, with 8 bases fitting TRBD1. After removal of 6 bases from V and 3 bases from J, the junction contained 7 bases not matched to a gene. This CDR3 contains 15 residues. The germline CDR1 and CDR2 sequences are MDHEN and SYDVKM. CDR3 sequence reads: CASSGGQVINQPQHF. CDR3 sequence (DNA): TGTGCCAGCAGCGGGGGACAGGTGATCAATCAGCCCCAGCATTTT.

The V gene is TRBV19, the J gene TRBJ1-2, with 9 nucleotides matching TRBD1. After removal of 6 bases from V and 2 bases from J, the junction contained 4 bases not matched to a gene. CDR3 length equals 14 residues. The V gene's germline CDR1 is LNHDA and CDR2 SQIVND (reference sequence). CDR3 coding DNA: TGTGCCAGTAGGGCCGGGACAGGGAACTATGGCTACACCTTC. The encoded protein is CASRAGTGNYGYTF.

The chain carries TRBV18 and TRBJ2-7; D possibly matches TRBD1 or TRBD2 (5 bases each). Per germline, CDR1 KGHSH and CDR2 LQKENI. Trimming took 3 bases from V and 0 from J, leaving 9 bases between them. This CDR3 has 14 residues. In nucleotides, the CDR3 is TGTGCCAGCTCACCGGGACCAAGCTCCTACGAGCAGTACTTC. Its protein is CASSPGPSSYEQYF.

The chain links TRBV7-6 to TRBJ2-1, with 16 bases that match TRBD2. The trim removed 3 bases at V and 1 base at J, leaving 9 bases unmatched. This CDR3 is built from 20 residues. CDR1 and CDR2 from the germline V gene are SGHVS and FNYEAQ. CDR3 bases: TGTGCCAGCAGCTTTGGGACTAGCGGGGGGGCCAGTGCGTCCTACAATGAGCAGTTCTTC. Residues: CASSFGTSGGASASYNEQFF. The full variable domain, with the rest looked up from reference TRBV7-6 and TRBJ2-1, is GAGVSQSPRYKVTKRGQDVALRCDPISGHVSLYWYRQALGQGPEFLTYFNYEAQQDKSGLPNDRFSAERPEGSISTLTIQRTEQRDSAMYRCASSFGTSGGASASYNEQFFGPGTRLTVL.

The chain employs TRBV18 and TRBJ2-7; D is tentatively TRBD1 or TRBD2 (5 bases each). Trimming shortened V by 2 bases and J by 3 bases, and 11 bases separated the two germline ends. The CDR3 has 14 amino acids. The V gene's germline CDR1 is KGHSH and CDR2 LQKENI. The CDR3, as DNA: TGTGCCAGCTCACCATCGTGGGGGAACTACGAGCAGTACTTC. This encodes CASSPSWGNYEQYF.